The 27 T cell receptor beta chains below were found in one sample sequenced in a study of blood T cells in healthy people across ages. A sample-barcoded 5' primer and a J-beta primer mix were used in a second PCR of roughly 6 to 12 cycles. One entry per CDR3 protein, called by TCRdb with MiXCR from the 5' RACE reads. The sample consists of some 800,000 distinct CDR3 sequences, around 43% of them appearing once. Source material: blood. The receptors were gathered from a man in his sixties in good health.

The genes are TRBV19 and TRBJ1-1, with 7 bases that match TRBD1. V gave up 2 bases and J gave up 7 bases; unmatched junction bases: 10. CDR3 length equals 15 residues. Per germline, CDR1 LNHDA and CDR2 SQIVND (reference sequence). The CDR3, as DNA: TGTGCCAGTAGTATAACCCGACAGGGATCCTATGAAGCTTTCTTT. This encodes CASSITRQGSYEAFF.

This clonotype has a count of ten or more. CDR3 residues: CASSQGTSGDYEQYF. In nucleotides, the CDR3 is TGTGCCAGCAGCCAAGGGACTAGCGGGGACTACGAGCAGTACTTC. The chain couples TRBV4-2 to TRBJ2-7; 12 bases agree with TRBD2. Looked up from germline, CDR1 is LGHNA and CDR2 is YNFKEQ. J was trimmed by 3 bases and V by 1 base; bases with no gene match: 1. The CDR3 extends over 15 amino acids.

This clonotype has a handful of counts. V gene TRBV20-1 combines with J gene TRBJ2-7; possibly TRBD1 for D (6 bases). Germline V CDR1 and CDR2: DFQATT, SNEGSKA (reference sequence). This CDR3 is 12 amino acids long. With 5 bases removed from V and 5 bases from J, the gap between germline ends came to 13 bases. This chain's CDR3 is CSASQGWDEQYF. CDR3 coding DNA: TGCAGTGCTTCCCAGGGGTGGGACGAGCAGTACTTC.

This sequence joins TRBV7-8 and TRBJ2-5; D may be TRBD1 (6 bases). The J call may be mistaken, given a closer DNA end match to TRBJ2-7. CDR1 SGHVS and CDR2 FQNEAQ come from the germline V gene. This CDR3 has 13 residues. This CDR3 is CASSPDRSGEQYF. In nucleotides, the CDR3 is TGTGCCAGCAGCCCCGACAGGTCTGGCGAGCAGTACTTC.

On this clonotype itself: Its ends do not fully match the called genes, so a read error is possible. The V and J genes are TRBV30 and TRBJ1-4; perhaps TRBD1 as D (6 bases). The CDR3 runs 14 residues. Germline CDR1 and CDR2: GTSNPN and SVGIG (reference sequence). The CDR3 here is CAWSRAGAKEKLFF. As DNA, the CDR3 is TGTGCCTGGAGTAGAGCAGGGGCTAAAGAAAAACTGTTTTTT.

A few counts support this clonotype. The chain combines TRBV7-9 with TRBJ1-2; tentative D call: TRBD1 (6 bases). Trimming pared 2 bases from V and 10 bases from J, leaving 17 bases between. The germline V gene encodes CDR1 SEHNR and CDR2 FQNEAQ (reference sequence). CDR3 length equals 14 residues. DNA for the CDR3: TGTGCCAGCAGCTTATCGGTGGGGGCTCCGGACTACACCTTC. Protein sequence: CASSLSVGAPDYTF.

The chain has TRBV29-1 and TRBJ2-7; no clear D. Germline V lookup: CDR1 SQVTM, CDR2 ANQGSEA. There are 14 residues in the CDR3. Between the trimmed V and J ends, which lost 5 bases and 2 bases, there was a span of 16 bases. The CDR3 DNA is TGCAGCGTTCGGCAGCCCGACTTCCCCTACGAGCAGTACTTC. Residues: CSVRQPDFPYEQYF.

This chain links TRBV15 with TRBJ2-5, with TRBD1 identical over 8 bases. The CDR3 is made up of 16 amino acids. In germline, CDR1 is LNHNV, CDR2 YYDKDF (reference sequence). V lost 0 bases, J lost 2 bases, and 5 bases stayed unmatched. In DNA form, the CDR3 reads TGTGCCACCAGCAGAGATGGGACAGGAACGCAAGAGACCCAGTACTTC. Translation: CATSRDGTGTQETQYF.

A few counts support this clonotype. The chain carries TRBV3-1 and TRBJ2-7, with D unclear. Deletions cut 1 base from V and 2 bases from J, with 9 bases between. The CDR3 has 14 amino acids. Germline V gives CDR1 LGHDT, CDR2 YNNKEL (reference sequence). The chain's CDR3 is CASSQGQVTYEQYF. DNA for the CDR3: TGTGCCAGCAGCCAAGGTCAGGTGACCTACGAGCAGTACTTC.

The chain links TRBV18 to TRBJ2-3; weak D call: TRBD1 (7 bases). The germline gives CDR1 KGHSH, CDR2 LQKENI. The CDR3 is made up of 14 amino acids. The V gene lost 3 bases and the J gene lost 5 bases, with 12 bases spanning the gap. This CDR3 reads CASSPPGGGDTQYF. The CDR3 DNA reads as TGTGCCAGCTCACCGCCAGGGGGAGGAGATACGCAGTATTTT.

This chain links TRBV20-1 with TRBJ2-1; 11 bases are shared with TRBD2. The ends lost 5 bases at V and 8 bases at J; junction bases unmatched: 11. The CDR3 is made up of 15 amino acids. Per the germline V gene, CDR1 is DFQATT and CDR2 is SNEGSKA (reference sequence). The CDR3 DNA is TGCAGTGCTCCGGGACGGACTAGCGGGTTTCATGAGCAGTTCTTC. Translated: CSAPGRTSGFHEQFF.

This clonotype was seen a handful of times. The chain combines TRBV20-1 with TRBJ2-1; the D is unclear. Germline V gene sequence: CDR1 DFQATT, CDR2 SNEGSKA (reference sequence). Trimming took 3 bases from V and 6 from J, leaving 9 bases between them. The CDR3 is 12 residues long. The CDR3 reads CSARDQPNEQFF. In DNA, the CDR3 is TGCAGTGCTAGGGACCAACCCAATGAGCAGTTCTTC.

CDR3 nucleotides: TGTGCCAGCGGAGGTAGGGGTTGCGAGCAGTACTTC. This codes for CASGGRGCEQYF. The chain recombines TRBV7-2 with TRBJ2-4; tentatively, D is TRBD1 or TRBD2 (5 bases each). The J call is uncertain, as TRBJ2-7 better fits the DNA end. The germline CDR1 and CDR2 sequences are SGHTA and FQGNSA. CDR3 length: 12 residues.

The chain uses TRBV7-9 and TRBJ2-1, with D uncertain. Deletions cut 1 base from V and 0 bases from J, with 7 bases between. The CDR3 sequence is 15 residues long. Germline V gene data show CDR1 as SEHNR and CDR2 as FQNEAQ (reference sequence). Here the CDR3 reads CASSLGDGSYNEQFF. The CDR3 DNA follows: TGTGCCAGCAGCTTAGGCGACGGCTCCTACAATGAGCAGTTCTTC.

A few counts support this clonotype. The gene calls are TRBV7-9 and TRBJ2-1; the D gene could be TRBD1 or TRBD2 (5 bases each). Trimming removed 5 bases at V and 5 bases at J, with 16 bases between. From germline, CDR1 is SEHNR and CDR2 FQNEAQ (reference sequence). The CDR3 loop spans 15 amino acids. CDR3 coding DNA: TGTGCCAGCAGCCCCCGGGACCGCGACCACAATGAGCAGTTCTTC. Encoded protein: CASSPRDRDHNEQFF.

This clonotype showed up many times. The DNA of the CDR3 is TGTGCCAGCAGCGTCGGGACAGGGGCCTACGAGCAGTACTTC. This translates into CASSVGTGAYEQYF. The chain recombines TRBV9 with TRBJ2-7; 10 nucleotides match TRBD1. CDR1 is SGDLS, CDR2 YYNGEE, per germline. CDR3 length: 14 amino acids. J lost 2 bases, V lost 2 bases, and 1 base had no gene match.

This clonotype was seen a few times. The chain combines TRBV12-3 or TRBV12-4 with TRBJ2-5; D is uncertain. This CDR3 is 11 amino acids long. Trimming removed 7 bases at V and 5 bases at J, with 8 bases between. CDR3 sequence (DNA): TGTGCCAGCATGTATCTGGAGACCCAGTACTTC. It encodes CASMYLETQYF.

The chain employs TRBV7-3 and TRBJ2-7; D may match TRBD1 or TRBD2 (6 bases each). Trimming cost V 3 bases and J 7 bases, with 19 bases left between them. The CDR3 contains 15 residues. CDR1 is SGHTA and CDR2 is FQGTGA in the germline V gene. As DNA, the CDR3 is TGTGCCAGCAGCTTTTCCGGGGGCTCTCGGGATGAGCAGTACTTC. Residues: CASSFSGGSRDEQYF.

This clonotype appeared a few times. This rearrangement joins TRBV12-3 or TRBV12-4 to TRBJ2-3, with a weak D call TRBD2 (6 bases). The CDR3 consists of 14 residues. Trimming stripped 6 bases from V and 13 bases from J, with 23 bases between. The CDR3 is CASRPLRDLGRKYF. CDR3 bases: TGTGCCAGCAGGCCTCTCCGGGACTTAGGAAGGAAGTATTTT.

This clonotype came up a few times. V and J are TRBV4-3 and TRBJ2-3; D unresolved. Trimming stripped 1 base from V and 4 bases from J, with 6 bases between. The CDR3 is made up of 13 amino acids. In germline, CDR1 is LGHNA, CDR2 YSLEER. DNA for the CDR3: TGCGCCAGCAGCCAAGGAAGGTCAGATACGCAGTATTTT. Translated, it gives CASSQGRSDTQYF.

The CDR3 loop is CASSQEERESEQYF. The CDR3 nucleotides are TGCGCCAGCAGCCAAGAAGAACGGGAGAGTGAGCAGTACTTC. The rearrangement joins TRBV4-1 to TRBJ2-5, with a possible D match to TRBD2 (6 bases). V was cut by 0 bases and J by 11 bases, with 16 bases left in between. Germline CDR1 MGHRA, CDR2 YSYEKL. This CDR3 is 14 amino acids long.

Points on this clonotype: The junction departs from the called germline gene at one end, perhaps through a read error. CDR3 sequence (DNA): TGTGCCAGCAGCAATCGACTAGCGGTCTCCTGCGAGCAGTACTTC. Residues: CASSNRLAVSCEQYF. The J gene is TRBJ2-7, the V gene TRBV12-3 or TRBV12-4; 9 bases match TRBD2. The CDR3 totals 15 residues.

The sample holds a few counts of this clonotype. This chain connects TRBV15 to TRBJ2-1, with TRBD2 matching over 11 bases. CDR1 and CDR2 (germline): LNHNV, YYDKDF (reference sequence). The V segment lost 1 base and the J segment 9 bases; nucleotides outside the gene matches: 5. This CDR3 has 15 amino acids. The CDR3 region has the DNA TGTGCCACCAGCAGAGCACCCGGGACTAGCGGTGAGCAGTTCTTC. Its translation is CATSRAPGTSGEQFF.

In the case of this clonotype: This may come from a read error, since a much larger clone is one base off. The CDR3 loop reads CSVGTVPYGQYF. CDR3 coding DNA: TGCAGCGTTGGAACAGTACCCTACGGGCAGTACTTC. This chain links TRBV29-1 with TRBJ2-7; no reliable D call. CDR1 and CDR2 from the germline V gene are SQVTM and ANQGSEA. This CDR3 comprises 12 residues.

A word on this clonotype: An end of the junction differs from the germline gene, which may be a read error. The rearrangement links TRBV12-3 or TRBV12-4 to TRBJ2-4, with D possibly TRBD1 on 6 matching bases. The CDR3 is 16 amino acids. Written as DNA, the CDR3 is TGTGCCGGCAGTCGAGGGGGTACCCTAGCCAAAAACATTCAGTACTTC. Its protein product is CAGSRGGTLAKNIQYF.

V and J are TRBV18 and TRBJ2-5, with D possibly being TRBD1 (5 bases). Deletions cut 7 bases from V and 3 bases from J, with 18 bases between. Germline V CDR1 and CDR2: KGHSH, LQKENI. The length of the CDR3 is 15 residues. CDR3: CASLRTLSREETQYF. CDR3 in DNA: TGTGCCAGCTTACGGACATTGAGTCGGGAAGAGACCCAGTACTTC.

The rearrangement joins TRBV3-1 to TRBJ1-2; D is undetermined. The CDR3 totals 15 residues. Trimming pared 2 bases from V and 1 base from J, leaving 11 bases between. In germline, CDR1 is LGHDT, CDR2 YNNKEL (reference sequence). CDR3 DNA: TGTGCCAGCAGCCAAACGGCAGGTATTAACTATGGCTACACCTTC. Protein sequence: CASSQTAGINYGYTF.